This is a list of T cell receptor beta chains from one sample in a study of Tregs in tolerant kidney transplant recipients. TCRdb's table, derived via immunoSEQ multiplex PCR, lists solely in-frame clones and lacks some. Of approximately 90,000 clones listed, 80% to 95% were seen once; the top ten hold 1.6%. Source: CD4+ T cells from blood (PBMCs), taken 12 months after the transplant. Source of these receptors: a human patient who received a combined kidney and bone marrow transplant. The graft donor may have contributed some T cells. Both conserved end residues are part of each CDR3. Size is omitted from some rows. Given values are once, few, many or a class for expanded clones.

j_gene | len | abundance | v_gene | CDR3aa
TRBJ1-6 | 16 | - | TRBV5-1 | CASSLEDRGGNSPLHF
TRBJ1-2 | 14 | once | TRBV19 | CASSKPTGTYGYTF
TRBJ2-5 | 15 | - | TRBV5-6 | CASSLVIAIQETQYF
TRBJ2-1 | 17 | - | TRBV14 | CASSQEKRGANYNEQFF
TRBJ2-7 | 14 | - | TRBV5-1 | CASSKGQVPYEQYF
TRBJ1-6 | 14 | - | TRBV11-2 | CASSGTGVDSPLHF
TRBJ2-7 | 14 | - | TRBV7-2 | CASSPGQDWHEQYF
TRBJ2-7 | 17 | - | TRBV21-1 | CASSKEGGGGRSYEQYF
TRBJ2-5 | 17 | - | TRBV7-9 | CASSLGQTGARQETQYF
TRBJ2-4 | 14 | - | TRBV30 | CAWSHGQEQNIQYF
TRBJ1-2 | 14 | - | TRBV29-1 | CSVLPGGGSYGYTF
TRBJ2-5 | 14 | - | TRBV7-9 | CASSRVGGRETQYF
TRBJ2-2 | 16 | - | TRBV4-2 | CASSLRRQGGTEELFF
TRBJ2-5 | 12 | - | TRBV25-1 | CASSESRETQYF
TRBJ1-1 | 15 | - | TRBV19 | CASSITGALNTEAFF
TRBJ2-2 | 13 | - | TRBV5-1 | CASSYGATGELFF
TRBJ2-5 | 15 | - | TRBV30 | CAWSVSGIWRETQYF